One sample yielded the 2 T cell receptor beta chains listed below, sequenced in a study of patients and donors after allogeneic stem cell transplantation. TCRdb independently ran MiXCR on the RT-PCR reads; one entry per CDR3 protein. The repertoire has roughly 960,000 distinct CDR3 sequences, about a sixth of them found once; the top ten carry about 6%. Material: blood, either unsorted or a sorted T cell fraction (not recorded which). The receptors come from a human donor who was either an allogeneic HSCT recipient or a stem cell or donor lymphocyte infusion donor (not recorded which). It is not recorded whose cells these are; they may come from a transplant donor.

This clonotype was detected many times. The rearrangement uses TRBV12-3 or TRBV12-4 and TRBJ1-6; TRBD1 matches at 7 bases. This CDR3 spans 17 amino acids. J was trimmed by 1 base and V by 5 bases; bases with no gene match: 8. CDR3 DNA sequence: TGTGCCAGCAGTCCACGGACAGGCGATTCCTATAATTCACCCCTCCACTTT. Its protein product is CASSPRTGDSYNSPLHF.

This rearrangement joins TRBV29-1 to TRBJ1-2; maybe TRBD1 (6 bases). The V gene's germline CDR1 is SQVTM and CDR2 ANQGSEA. The V and J ends lost 6 bases and 4 bases respectively, with 18 bases between them. The CDR3 spans 14 residues. Here the CDR3 reads CSVMRQAPSYGYTF. CDR3 in DNA: TGCAGCGTAATGCGACAGGCACCGTCCTATGGCTACACCTTC.